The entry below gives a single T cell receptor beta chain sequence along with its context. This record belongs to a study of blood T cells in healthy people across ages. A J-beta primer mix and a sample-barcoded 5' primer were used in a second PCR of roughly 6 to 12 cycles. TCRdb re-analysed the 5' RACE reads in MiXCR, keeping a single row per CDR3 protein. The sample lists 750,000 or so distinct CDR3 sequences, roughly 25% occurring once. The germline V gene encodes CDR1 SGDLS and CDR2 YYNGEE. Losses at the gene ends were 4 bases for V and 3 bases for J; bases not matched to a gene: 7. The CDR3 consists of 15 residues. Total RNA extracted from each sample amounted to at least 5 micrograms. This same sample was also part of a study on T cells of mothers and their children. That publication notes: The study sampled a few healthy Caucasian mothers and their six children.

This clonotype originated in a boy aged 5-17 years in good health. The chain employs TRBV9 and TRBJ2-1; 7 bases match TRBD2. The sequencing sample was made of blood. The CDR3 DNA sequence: TGTGCCAGCAGCCCATGGGAGGGGCTCTACAATGAGCAGTTCTTC. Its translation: CASSPWEGLYNEQFF.